Detailed here is one TCR beta chain. Each CDR3 protein gets one entry after TCRdb re-called the 5' RACE reads with MiXCR. This table holds 82,000 or so distinct CDR3 sequences, over 9.5% found once. This entry belongs to a study of spatial heterogeneity in lung cancer. About the research overall: Detected sequences consistently included more beta-chain ones than alpha-chain ones.

Germline V gene sequence: CDR1 SQVTM, CDR2 ANQGSEA. With 6 bases removed from V and 2 bases from J, the gap between germline ends came to 13 bases. The CDR3 length is 13 residues. The time point was: sample taken at primary tumor resection. Unsorted tumor, nontumor lung tissue or cryopreserved PBMC supplied the whole RNA. This rearrangement joins TRBV29-1 to TRBJ2-5; no clear D gene. This material consisted of PBMCs, taken at surgery. The sequence came from a male donor with early-stage non-small cell lung cancer. CDR3 amino acids: CSVPLGGQETQYF. CDR3 nucleotides: TGCAGCGTACCACTTGGCGGTCAAGAGACCCAGTACTTC.